This T cell receptor (beta chain) was captured in a study of cytomegalovirus exposure and HLA in healthy donors. PCR used 60 Vbeta primers and 13 Jbeta primers. Sequenced by immunoSEQ multiplex PCR; TCRdb stores in-frame clones only, minus some. The data show about 150,000 clones, under 80% seen once. Study results and caveats: As confirmed in vitro, a few CMV-associated chains were specific for CMV antigens. In a later analysis, TCR association rates varied by HLA locus: DRB1 most, HLA-C fewest.

In the case of this clone: No antigen is known for it.

This CDR3 comprises 16 residues. V lost 0 bases, J lost 7 bases, and 8 bases stayed unmatched. The germline gives CDR1 MGHRA, CDR2 YSYEKL. This clonotype was sampled from a man aged 30 to 39 in good health and CMV-seronegative. Source material: PBMCs. The rearrangement joins TRBV4-1 to TRBJ2-2; 7 bases align to TRBD1. The CDR3 DNA follows: TGCGCCAGCAGCCAAGACAGGGGGATTTTCGGCGGGGAGCTGTTTTTT. Amino acid sequence: CASSQDRGIFGGELFF.